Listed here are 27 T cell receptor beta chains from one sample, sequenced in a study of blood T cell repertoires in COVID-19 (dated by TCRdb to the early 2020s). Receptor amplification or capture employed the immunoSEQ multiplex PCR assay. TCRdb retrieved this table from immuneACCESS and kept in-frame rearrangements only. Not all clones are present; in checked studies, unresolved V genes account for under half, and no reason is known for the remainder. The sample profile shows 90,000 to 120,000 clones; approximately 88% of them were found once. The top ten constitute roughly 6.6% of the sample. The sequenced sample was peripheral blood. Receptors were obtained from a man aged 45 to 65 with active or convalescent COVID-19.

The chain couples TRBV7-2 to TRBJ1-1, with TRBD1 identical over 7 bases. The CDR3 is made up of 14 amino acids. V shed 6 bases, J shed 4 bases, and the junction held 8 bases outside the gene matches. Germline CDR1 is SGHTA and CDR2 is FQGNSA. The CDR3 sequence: CASSPDRAGTEAFF. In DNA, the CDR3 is TGTGCCAGCAGTCCCGACAGGGCGGGCACTGAAGCTTTCTTT.

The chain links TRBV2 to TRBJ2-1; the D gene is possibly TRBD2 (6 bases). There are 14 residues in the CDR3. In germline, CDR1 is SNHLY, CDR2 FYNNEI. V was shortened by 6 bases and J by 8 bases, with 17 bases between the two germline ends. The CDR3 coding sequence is TGTGCCAGCAGAAACGGTGACGGCGGGGATGAGCAGTTCTTC. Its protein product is CASRNGDGGDEQFF.

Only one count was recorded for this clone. In DNA form, the CDR3 reads TGTGCCAGCAGCCAATCCGACAGGGCTGGAAACACCATATATTTT. Translated, it gives CASSQSDRAGNTIYF. The V call is TRBV3-1 (or the pseudogene TRBV3-2), the J call TRBJ1-3; 7 bases align to TRBD1. V shed 2 bases and J 2 bases; nucleotides not matched to a gene: 3. CDR3 length equals 15 residues. CDR1 is LGHDT and CDR2 is YNNKEL in the germline V gene (reference sequence).

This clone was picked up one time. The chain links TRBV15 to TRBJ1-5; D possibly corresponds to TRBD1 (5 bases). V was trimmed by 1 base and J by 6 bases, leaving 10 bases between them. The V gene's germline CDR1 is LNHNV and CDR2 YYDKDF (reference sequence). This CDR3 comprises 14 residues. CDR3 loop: CATSRGGGAQPQHF. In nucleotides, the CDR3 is TGTGCCACCAGCAGAGGGGGCGGGGCTCAGCCCCAGCATTTT.

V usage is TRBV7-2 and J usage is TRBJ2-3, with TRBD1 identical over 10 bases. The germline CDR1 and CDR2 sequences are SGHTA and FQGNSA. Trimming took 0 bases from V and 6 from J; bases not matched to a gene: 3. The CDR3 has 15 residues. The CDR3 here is CASSLATGGADTQYF. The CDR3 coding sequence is TGTGCCAGCAGCTTAGCGACAGGGGGCGCGGATACGCAGTATTTT.

The DNA for the CDR3 is TGTGCCAGCAGCCGCGGAATGACCGGGGAGCTGTTTTTT. Residues: CASSRGMTGELFF. The V call is TRBV7-2, the J call TRBJ2-2; D gene uncertain. CDR1 and CDR2 (germline): SGHTA, FQGNSA. The CDR3 has 13 residues. Trimming took 5 bases from V and 5 from J, leaving 9 bases between them.

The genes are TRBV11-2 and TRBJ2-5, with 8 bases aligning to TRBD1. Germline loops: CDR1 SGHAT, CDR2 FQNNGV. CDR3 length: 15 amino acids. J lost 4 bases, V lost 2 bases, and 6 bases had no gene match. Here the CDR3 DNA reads TGTGCCAGCAGCTTAAATCTACAGGGGGGAGAGACCCAGTACTTC. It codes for CASSLNLQGGETQYF. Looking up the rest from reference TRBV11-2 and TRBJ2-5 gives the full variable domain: EAGVAQSPRYKIIEKRQSVAFWCNPISGHATLYWYQQILGQGPKLLIQFQNNGVVDDSQLPKDRFSAERLKGVDSTLKIQPAKLEDSAVYLCASSLNLQGGETQYFGPGTRLLVL.

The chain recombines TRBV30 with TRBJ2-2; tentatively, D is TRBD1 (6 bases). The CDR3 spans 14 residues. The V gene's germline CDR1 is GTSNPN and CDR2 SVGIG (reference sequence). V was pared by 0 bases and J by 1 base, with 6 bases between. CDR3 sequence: CAWSVQGNTGELFF. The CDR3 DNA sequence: TGTGCCTGGAGTGTACAGGGGAACACCGGGGAGCTGTTTTTT.

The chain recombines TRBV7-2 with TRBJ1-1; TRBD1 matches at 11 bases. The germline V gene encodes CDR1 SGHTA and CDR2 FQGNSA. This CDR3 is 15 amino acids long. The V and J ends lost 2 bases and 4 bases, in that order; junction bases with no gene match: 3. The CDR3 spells CASSLRTGGGTEAFF. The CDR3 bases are TGTGCCAGCAGCTTACGGACAGGGGGCGGCACTGAAGCTTTCTTT.

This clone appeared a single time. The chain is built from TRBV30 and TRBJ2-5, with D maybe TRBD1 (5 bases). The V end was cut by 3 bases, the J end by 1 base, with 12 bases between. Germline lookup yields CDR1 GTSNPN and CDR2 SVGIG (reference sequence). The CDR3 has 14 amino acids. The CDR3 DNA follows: TGTGCCTGGAGGGGGCCTCTTTTCCAAGAGACCCAGTACTTC. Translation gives CAWRGPLFQETQYF.

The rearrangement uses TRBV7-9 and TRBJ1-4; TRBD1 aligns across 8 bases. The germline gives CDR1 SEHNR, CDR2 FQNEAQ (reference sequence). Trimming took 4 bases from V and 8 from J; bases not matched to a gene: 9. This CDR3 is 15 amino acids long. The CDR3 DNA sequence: TGTGCCAGCAGCTCAAGACAGGGGAGAGGAGAAAAACTGTTTTTT. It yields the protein CASSSRQGRGEKLFF.

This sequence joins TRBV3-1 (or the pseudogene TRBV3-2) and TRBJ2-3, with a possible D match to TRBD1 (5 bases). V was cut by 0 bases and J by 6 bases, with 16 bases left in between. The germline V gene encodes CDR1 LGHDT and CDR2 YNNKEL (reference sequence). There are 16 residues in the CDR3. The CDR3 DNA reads TGTGCCAGCAGCCAAGATGTCAGTGGGGCCGGGGATACGCAGTATTTT. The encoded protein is CASSQDVSGAGDTQYF.

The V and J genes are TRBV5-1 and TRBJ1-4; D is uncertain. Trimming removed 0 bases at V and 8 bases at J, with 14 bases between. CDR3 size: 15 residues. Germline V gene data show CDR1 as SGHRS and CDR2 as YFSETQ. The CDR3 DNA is TGCGCCAGCAGCTTGGGCCCCCAAATCCGGGAAAAACTGTTTTTT. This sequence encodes CASSLGPQIREKLFF.

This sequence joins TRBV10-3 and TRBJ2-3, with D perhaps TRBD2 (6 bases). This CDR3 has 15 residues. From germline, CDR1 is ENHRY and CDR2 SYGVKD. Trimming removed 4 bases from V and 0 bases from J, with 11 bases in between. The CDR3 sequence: CAISGTITSTDTQYF. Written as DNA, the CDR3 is TGTGCCATCAGTGGGACTATCACTAGCACAGATACGCAGTATTTT.

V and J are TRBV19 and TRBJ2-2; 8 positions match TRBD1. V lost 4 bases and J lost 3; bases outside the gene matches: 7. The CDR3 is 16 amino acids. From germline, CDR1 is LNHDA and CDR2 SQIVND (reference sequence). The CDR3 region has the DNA TGTGCCAGTAGTACCCGGACAGGGAGAGACACCGGGGAGCTGTTTTTT. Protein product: CASSTRTGRDTGELFF. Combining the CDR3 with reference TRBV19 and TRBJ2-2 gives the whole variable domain DGGITQSPKYLFRKEGQNVTLSCEQNLNHDAMYWYRQDPGQGLRLIYYSQIVNDFQKGDIAEGYSVSREKKESFPLTVTSAQKNPTAFYLCASSTRTGRDTGELFFGEGSRLTVL.

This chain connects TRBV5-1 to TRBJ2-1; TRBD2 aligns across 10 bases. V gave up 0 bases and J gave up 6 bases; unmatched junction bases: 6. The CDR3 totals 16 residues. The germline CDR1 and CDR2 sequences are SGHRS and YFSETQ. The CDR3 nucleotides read TGCGCCAGCAGCTTGGGAGCTAGCGGGGGAGGCAATGAGCAGTTCTTC. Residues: CASSLGASGGGNEQFF.

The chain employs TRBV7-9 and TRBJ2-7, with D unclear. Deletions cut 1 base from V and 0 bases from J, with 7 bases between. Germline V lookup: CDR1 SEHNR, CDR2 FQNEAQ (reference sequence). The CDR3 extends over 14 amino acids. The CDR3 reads CASSLGASSYEQYF. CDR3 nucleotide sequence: TGTGCCAGCAGCTTAGGTGCGAGCTCCTACGAGCAGTACTTC. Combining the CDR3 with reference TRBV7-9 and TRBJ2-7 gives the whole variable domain DTGVSQNPRHKITKRGQNVTFRCDPISEHNRLYWYRQTLGQGPEFLTYFQNEAQLEKSRLLSDRFSAERPKGSFSTLEIQRTEQGDSAMYLCASSLGASSYEQYFGPGTRLTVT.

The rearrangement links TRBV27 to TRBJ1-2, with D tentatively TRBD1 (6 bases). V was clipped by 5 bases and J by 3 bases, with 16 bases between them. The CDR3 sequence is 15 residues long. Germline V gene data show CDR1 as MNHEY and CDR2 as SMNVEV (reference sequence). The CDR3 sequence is CASSNRDTLYYGYTF. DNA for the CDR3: TGTGCCAGCAGTAACCGGGACACCCTTTACTATGGCTACACCTTC.

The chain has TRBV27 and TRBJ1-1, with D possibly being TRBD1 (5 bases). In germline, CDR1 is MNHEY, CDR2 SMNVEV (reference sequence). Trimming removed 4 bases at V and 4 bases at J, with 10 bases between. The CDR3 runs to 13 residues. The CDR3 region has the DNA TGTGCCAGCAGTTGGGTGGGGGGCACTGAAGCTTTCTTT. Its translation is CASSWVGGTEAFF.

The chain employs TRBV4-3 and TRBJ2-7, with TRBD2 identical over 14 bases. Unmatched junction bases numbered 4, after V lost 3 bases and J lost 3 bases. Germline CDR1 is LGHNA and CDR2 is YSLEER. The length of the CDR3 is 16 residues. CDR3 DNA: TGCGCCAGCAGCCAGGGACTAGCGGGAGAGTTCTACGAGCAGTACTTC. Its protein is CASSQGLAGEFYEQYF.

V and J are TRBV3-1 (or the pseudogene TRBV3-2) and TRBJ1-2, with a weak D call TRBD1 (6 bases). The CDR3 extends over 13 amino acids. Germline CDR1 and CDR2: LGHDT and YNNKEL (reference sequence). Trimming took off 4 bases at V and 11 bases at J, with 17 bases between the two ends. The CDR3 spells CASSPAGTPEYTF. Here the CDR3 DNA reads TGTGCCAGCAGCCCCGCCGGGACACCAGAATACACCTTC.

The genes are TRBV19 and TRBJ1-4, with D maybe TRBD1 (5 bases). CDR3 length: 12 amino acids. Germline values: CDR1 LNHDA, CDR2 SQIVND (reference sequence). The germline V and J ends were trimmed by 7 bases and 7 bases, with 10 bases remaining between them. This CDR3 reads CASTRAGEKLFF. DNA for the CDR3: TGTGCCAGTACCAGGGCCGGTGAAAAACTGTTTTTT.

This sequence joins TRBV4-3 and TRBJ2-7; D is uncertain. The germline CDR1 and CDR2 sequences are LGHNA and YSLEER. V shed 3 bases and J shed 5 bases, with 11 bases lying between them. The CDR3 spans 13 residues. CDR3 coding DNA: TGCGCCAGCAGCCATTCAGTTATCCACGAGCAGTACTTC. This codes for CASSHSVIHEQYF.

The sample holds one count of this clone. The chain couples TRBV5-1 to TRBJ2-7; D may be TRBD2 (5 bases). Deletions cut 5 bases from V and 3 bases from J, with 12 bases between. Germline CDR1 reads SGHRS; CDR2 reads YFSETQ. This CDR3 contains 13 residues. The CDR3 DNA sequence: TGCGCCAGCAGAAGAGGCGGAGGCTACGAGCAGTACTTC. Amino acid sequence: CASRRGGGYEQYF.

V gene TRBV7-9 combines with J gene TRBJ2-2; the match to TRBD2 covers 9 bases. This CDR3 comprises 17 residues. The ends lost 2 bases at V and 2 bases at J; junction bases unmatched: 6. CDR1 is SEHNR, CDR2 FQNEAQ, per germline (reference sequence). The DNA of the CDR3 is TGTGCCAGCAGCTTAAGGCCTAGCGGGGTAAACACCGGGGAGCTGTTTTTT. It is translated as CASSLRPSGVNTGELFF.

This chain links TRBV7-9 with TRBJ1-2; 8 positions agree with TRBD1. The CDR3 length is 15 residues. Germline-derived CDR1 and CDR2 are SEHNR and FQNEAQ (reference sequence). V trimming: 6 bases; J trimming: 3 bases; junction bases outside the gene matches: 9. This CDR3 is CASRFTGGSDYGYTF. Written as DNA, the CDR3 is TGTGCCAGCAGGTTTACAGGGGGATCCGACTATGGCTACACCTTC.

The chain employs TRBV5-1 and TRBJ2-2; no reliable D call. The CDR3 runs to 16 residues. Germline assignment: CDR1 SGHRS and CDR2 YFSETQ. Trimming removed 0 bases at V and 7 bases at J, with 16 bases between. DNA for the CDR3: TGCGCCAGCAGCTTGGTTTTGGCGCCAGGCCGCGGGGAGCTGTTTTTT. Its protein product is CASSLVLAPGRGELFF.